The entry below gives a single T cell receptor (beta chain) sequence along with its context. Its antigen is unidentified. The record originates from a study of PD-L1 blockade in urothelial cancer. Study summary: Analyses used blood from 3 weeks (second dose) and 6 weeks after treatment start. When blood samples were assessed, the median T cell count was about 140,000. Regarding the study as a whole: Below-median pretreatment blood TCR clonality was associated with improved progression-free and overall survival.

Only in-frame clones appear in the TCRdb table, and some are missing; sequencing was by immunoSEQ multiplex PCR. This sample has 56,000 or so clones; more than 70% occur once, and the top ten carry roughly 2.9%. CDR1 is MGHDK, CDR2 SYGVNS, per germline. V shed 10 bases and J shed 0 bases, with 12 bases lying between them. The CDR3 loop spans 13 amino acids. This clonotype was sampled from a man aged 50 to 60 with urothelial cancer. This sequence joins TRBV25-1 and TRBJ1-2, with D possibly TRBD1 on 6 matching bases. This specimen was PBMCs, taken around atezolizumab (anti-PD-L1) treatment. CDR3: CATQDSSNYGYTF. The CDR3 region has the DNA TGTGCCACCCAGGACAGCTCTAACTATGGCTACACCTTC.